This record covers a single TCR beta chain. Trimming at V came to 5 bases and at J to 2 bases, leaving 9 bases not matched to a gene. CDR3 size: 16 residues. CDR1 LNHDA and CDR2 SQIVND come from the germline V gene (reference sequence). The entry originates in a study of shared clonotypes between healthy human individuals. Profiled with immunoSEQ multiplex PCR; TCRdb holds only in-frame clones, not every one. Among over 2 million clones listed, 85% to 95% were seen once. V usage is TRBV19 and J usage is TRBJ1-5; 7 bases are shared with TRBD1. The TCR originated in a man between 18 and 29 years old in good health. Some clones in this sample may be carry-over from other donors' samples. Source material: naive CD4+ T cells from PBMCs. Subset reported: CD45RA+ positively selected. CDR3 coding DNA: TGTGCCAGTAGTCCGCACCTTGACAGGGGCAATCAGCCCCAGCATTTT. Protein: CASSPHLDRGNQPQHF.